This T cell receptor beta chain stems from a study of T cells after yellow fever vaccination. In the study overall: SMART-Seq v4 Ultra Low Input prepared the low-cell-number fractions. Study-wide results and caveats: Most clones from primary vaccination resurfaced after the booster (nearly 97% CD4, over 85% CD8).

Details on this clonotype: The antigen remains undetermined.

TCRdb reprocessed the 5' RACE reads with MiXCR, giving one entry per CDR3 protein. The data show some 560,000 distinct CDR3 sequences, with 17% seen just once and roughly a sixth held by the top ten. The CDR3 totals 14 residues. V lost 0 bases to trimming and J lost 6 bases; unmatched junction nucleotides: 6. Germline CDR1 DFQATT, CDR2 SNEGSKA (reference sequence). The material was PBMCs, obtained 5 to 6 days after the first yellow fever vaccination. This sequence originates from a man aged 18-30 years who received the YFV17D yellow fever vaccine. This chain connects TRBV20-1 to TRBJ2-3; 7 bases are a match to TRBD2. For the CDR3, the DNA is TGCAGTGCTAGAGATCCGGGGGGTTATGATACGCAGTATTTT. The encoded protein is CSARDPGGYDTQYF.